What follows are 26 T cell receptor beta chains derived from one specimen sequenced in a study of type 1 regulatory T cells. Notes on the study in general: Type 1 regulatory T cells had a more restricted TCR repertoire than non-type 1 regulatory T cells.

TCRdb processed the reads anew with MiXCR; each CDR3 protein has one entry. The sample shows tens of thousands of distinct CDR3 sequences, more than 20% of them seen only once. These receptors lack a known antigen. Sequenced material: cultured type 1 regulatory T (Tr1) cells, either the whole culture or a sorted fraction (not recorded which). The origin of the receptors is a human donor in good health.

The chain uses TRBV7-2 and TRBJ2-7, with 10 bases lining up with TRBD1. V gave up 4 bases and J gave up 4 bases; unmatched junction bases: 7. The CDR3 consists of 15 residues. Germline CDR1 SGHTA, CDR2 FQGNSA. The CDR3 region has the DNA TGTGCCAGCAGCTATAACGCGGGACAGGGGTACGAGCAGTACTTC. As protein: CASSYNAGQGYEQYF.

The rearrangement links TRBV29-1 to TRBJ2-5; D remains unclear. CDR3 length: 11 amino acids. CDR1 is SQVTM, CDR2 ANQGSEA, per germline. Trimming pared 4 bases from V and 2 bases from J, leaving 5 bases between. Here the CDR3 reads CSVAAQETQYF. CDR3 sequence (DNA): TGCAGCGTTGCAGCGCAAGAGACCCAGTACTTC.

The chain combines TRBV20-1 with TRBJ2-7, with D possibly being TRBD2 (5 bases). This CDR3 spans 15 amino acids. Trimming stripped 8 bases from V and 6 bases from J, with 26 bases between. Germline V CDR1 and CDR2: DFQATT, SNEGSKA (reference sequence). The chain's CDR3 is CSTKEMDLRYSEQYF. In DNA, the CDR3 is TGCAGTACCAAAGAAATGGACTTACGATATAGCGAGCAGTACTTC.

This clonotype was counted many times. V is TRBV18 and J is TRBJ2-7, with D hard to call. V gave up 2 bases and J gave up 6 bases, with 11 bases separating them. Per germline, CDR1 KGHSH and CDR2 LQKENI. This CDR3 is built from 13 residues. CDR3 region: CASSPVPNSEQYF. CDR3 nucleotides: TGTGCCAGCTCACCAGTTCCCAATTCCGAGCAGTACTTC.

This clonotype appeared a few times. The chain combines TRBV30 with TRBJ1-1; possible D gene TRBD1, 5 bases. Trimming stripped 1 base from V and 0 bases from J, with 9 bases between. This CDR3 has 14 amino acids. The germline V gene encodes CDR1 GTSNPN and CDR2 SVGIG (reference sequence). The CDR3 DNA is TGTGCCTGGAGTGGGGACCGTATGAACACTGAAGCTTTCTTT. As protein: CAWSGDRMNTEAFF.

The CDR3 bases are TGTGCCTGGAGTAGAGGCGGGGGCGAACAGCCCCAGCATTTT. Protein product: CAWSRGGGEQPQHF. The chain couples TRBV30 to TRBJ1-5; tentative D call: TRBD1 (6 bases). Per germline, CDR1 GTSNPN and CDR2 SVGIG (reference sequence). This CDR3 is built from 14 residues. Between the trimmed V and J ends, which lost 2 bases and 7 bases, there was a span of 15 bases.

The CDR3 sequence: CASSFYRAGGYTF. CDR3 DNA sequence: TGTGCCAGCAGCTTTTACAGGGCCGGCGGCTACACCTTC. The chain carries TRBV7-2 and TRBJ1-2, with D maybe TRBD1 (6 bases). The CDR3 covers 13 residues. V was clipped by 3 bases and J by 8 bases, with 13 bases between them. Per germline, CDR1 SGHTA and CDR2 FQGNSA.

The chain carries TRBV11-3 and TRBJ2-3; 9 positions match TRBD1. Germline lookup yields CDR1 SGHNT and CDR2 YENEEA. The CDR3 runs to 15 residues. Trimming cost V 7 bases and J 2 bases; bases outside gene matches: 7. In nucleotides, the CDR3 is TGTGCCAGCACCCTGGGGACAGGGTCCACAGATACGCAGTATTTT. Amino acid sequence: CASTLGTGSTDTQYF.

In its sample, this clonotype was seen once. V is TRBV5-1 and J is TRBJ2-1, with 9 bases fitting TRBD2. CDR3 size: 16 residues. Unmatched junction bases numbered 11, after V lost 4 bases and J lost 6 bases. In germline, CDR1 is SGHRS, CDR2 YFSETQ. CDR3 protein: CASSPDLAGFGNEQFF. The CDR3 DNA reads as TGCGCCAGCAGCCCCGATCTAGCGGGATTCGGCAATGAGCAGTTCTTC.

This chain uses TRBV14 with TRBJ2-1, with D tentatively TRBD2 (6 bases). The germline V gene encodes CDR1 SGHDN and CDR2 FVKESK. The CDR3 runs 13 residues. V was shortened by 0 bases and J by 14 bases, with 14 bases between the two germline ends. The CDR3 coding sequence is TGTGCCAGCAGCCAAGATCTGGACGGGAGTAAGTTCTTC. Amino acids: CASSQDLDGSKFF.

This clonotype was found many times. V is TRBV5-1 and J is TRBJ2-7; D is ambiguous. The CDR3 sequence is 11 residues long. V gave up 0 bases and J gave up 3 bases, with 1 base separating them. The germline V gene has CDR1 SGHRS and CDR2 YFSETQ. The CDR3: CASSLDYEQYF. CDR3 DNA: TGCGCCAGCAGCTTGGACTACGAGCAGTACTTC.

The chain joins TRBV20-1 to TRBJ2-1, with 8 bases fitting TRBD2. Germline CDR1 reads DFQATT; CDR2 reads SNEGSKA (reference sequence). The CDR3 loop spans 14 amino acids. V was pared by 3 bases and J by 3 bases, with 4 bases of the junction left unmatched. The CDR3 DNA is TGCAGTGCTAGGCACCTAGCGGGCTACAATGAGCAGTTCTTC. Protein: CSARHLAGYNEQFF.

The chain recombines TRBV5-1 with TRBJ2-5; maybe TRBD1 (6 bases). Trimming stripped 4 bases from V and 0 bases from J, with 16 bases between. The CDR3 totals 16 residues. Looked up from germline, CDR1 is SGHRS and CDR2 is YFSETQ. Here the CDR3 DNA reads TGCGCCAGCAGCATAGGACAGAGTATGTACCAAGAGACCCAGTACTTC. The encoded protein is CASSIGQSMYQETQYF. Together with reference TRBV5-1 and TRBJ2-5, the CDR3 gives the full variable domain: KAGVTQTPRYLIKTRGQQVTLSCSPISGHRSVSWYQQTPGQGLQFLFEYFSETQRNKGNFPGRFSGRQFSNSRSEMNVSTLELGDSALYLCASSIGQSMYQETQYFGPGTRLLVL.

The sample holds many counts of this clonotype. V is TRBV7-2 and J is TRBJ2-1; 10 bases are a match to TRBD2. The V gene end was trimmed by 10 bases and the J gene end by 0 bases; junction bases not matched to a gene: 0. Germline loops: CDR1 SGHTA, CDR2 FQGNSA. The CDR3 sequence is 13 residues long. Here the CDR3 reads CAIAGGSYNEQFF. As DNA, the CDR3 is TGTGCCATAGCGGGAGGCTCCTACAATGAGCAGTTCTTC.

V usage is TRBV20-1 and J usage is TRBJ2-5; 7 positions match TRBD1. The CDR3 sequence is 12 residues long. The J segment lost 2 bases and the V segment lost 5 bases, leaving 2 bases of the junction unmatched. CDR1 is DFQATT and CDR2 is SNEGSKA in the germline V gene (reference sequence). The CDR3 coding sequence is TGCAGTGCTCTGGGACAGCAAGAGACCCAGTACTTC. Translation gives CSALGQQETQYF.

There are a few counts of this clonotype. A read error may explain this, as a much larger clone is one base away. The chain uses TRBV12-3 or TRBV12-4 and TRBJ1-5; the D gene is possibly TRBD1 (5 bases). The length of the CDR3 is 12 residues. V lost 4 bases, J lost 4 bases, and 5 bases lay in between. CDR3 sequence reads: CASSSGNQPQHF. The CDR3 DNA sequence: TGTGCCAGCAGTTCAGGGAATCAGCCCCAGCATTTT.

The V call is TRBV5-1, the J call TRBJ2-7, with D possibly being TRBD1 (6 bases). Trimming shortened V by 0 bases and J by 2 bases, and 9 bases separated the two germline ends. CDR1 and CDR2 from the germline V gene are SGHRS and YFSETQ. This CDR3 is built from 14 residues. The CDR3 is CASSLGWGPYEQYF. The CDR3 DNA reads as TGCGCCAGCAGCTTGGGTTGGGGGCCCTACGAGCAGTACTTC.

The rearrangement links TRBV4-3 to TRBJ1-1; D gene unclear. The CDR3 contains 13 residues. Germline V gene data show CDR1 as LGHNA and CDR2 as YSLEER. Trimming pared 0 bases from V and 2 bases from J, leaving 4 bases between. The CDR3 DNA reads TGCGCCAGCAGCCAAGACTTCAACACTGAAGCTTTCTTT. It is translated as CASSQDFNTEAFF.

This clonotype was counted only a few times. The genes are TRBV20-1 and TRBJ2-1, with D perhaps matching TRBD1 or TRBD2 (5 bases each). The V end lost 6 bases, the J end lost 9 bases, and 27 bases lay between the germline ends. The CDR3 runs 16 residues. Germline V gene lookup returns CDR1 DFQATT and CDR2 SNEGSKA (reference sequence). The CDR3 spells CSALGRGEGSLTEQFF. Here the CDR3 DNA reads TGCAGTGCCCTAGGTCGGGGCGAGGGTTCGCTTACTGAGCAGTTCTTC.

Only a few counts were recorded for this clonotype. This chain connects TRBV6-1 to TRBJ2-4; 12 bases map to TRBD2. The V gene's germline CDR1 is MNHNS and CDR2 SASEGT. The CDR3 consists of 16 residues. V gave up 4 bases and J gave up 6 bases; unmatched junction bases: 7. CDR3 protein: CASSGSGGLAGNIQYF. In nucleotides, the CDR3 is TGTGCCAGCAGTGGTAGTGGGGGACTAGCGGGAAACATTCAGTACTTC.

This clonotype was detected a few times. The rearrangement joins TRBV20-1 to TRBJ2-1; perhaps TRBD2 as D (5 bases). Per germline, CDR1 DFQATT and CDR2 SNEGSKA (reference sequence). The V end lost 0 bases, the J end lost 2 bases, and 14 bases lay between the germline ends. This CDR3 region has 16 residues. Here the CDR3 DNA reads TGCAGTGCTAGAGAGATGGGAGCGAAGACCTACAATGAGCAGTTCTTC. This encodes CSAREMGAKTYNEQFF.

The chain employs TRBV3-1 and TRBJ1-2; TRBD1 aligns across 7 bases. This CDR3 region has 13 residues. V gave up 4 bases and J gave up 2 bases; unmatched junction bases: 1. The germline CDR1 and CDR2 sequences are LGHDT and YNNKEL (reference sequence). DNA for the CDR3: TGTGCCAGCAGCCCGGGACAGAACTATGGCTACACCTTC. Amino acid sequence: CASSPGQNYGYTF.

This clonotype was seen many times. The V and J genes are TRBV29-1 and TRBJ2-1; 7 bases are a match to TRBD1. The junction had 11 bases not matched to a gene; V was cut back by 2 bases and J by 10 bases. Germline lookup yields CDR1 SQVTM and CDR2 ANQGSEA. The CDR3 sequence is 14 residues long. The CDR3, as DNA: TGCAGCGTTGAAAATAGCCGCAGCAGGGGGGAGCAGTTCTTC. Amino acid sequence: CSVENSRSRGEQFF.

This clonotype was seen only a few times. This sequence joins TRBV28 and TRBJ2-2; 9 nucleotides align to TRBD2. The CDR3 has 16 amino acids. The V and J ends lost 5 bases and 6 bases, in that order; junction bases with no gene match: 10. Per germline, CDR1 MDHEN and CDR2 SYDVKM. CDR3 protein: CASSPPNSGSSGELFF. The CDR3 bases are TGTGCCAGCAGTCCCCCAAATAGCGGGAGTTCCGGGGAGCTGTTTTTT.

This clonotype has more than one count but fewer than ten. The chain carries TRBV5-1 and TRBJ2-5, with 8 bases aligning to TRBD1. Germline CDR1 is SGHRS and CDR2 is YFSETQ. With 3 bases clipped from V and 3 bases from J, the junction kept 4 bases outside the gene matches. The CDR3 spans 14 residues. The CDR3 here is CASSSGTGKETQYF. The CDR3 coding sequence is TGCGCCAGCAGCTCCGGGACAGGAAAAGAGACCCAGTACTTC.

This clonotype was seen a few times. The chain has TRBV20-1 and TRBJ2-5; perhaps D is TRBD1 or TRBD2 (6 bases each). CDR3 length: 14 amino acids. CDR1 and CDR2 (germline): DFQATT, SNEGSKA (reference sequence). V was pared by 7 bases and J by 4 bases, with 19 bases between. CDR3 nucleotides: TGCAGTGTCCCCAAGGGGGGAGGCGGAGAGACCCAGTACTTC. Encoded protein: CSVPKGGGGETQYF.